This section outlines one T cell receptor (beta chain) sequence together with its context. Which antigen it targets is not known. Base qualities are missing; no much larger clone stands one base away. The method was the immunoSEQ multiplex PCR assay. For the multiplex PCR, a mixture combining 60 forward primers for TCR Vbeta segments and 13 reverse primers for TCR Jbeta segments was used. Amplification of the CDR3 region of rearranged TCR beta genes was performed with a multiplex PCR assay on genomic DNA. The amplified TCR beta libraries were sequenced on the Illumina HiSeq System as 87-base-pair reads. The authors' pipeline ran thus. In a later analysis, 80 million or so unique TCR beta chains were counted across the 500 to 850 repertoires, and roughly 11 million of these chains were shared by at least two donors. A nearest-neighbor algorithm error-corrected the raw reads and collapsed the reads into unique sequences, merging closely related sequences to remove PCR and sequencing errors. To assign V, D and J gene segments, CDR3 sequences were aligned to IMGT reference sequences. For a sequence to be retained, a match of at least six nucleotides to both a V gene segment and a J gene segment was required. Rearrangements were called productive when the CDR3 lacked stop codons and stayed in frame with V and J; all others were non-productive. Following IMGT convention, CDR3 was defined as the stretch from the second conserved V-encoded cysteine to the conserved J-encoded phenylalanine. In an earlier analysis of approximately 590 of the donors, sequences lacking an unambiguous match to a single V gene segment were excluded. In an earlier analysis of approximately 560 of the donors, a V segment was called functional when productive rearrangements were above 56.7%, and segregating when the standard deviation between donors exceeded 5%. A statistical classification framework was built for diagnosing cytomegalovirus status from the catalog of TCR beta chain sequences. A later analysis assigned V and J genes by comparing TCR nucleotide sequences with IMGT/GENE-DB human TR gene sequences. The TCRdist pipeline was used in a later analysis to assign CDR3 sequences and most-parsimonious VDJ recombination scenarios. A later analysis defined each TCR beta chain by its CDR3 amino acid sequence plus V-gene family, and excluded reads lacking a unique V-gene family. To address suspected cross-contamination and a sequencing artifact, a later analysis removed under 600 highly shared, low-generation-probability nucleotide sequences. For each public chain, a later analysis derived a clonal expansion index from normalized ranks of inferred template counts within each repertoire. A later analysis computed generation probabilities with a VDJ recombination model fitted to out-of-frame rearrangements, and checked the results against IGoR. In a later analysis, hypergeometric tests were used to score TCR-TCR, TCR-HLA and TCR-CMV co-occurrence, with a repertoire-size bias correction applied to TCR pairs. False discovery rates were estimated in a later analysis by permuting HLA or CMV assignments 20 times. In a later analysis, co-occurring TCRs were grouped using DBSCAN, and TCRdist sequence similarity was added for clustering within HLA-allele-positive subsets. Repertoires with fewer than 30,000 or more than 120,000 public chains, plus five repertoires with anomalous nucleotide sharing, were excluded from co-occurrence clustering. TCRdb limited this immuneACCESS table to in-frame rearrangements with V and J called. A share of clones is missing; checked studies link under half to unresolved V genes, and the rest is unexplained. V and J calls plus clone size are reproduced from that table; the DNA served to infer D and trimming. This sample is represented by 150,000 to 170,000 clones; roughly 77% of them were singletons. Of the sample, approximately 8% is held by the ten largest clones.

The sample comes from a study of cytomegalovirus exposure and HLA in healthy donors (dated by TCRdb to about 2017). With respect to the entire study: In an earlier analysis of under 600 of the donors, 250 to 350 Gb of sequence data and some 100 million unique TCR beta sequences from 150 million to 200 million T cells were reported. An early release covering more than 500 HLA-typed donors comprised approximately 290 gigabases of sequencing data and tens of millions of unique TCR sequences. The genetic ancestry cluster associated with self-reported Caucasian donors included 81% of the approximately 400 genotyped donors. The study aimed to test whether signatures of past pathogen exposure could be identified by cataloging public T cell receptors. The study profiled the T cell repertoires of about 640 subjects by immunosequencing and related them to cytomegalovirus serostatus. Besides the first cohort of roughly 640 subjects, a separate validation cohort made up of over 95 different subjects was used. High-throughput TCR immunosequencing, statistical association of individual TCRs with disease status, and machine learning were combined to predict cytomegalovirus infection status. To study patterns of TCR occurrence, a later analysis re-analyzed previously published TCR beta repertoires from 550 to 800 donors and added high-resolution HLA genotyping. In the later analysis, no new phenotypic data were used to find candidate immune exposures; instead, reliance was placed on TCR beta sequences and their occurrence across donors. An earlier analysis of some 500 of the donors applied high-throughput TCR beta sequencing to assess whether each TCR beta V gene segment acted as functional or pseudogenic. Donor age, sex, ethnicity and CMV serostatus were compiled alongside the repertoire data. A later genetic analysis took genome-wide SNP genotypes for about 55% of the 666 donors and used that subset as a discovery cohort. All discovery cohort repertoires had been generated using a single sequencing platform. HLA typing covered class I and class II loci at four-digit resolution. The number of typed donors differed by locus: about 620-630 for A, B, C, DRB1 and DQB1; 500 to 550 for DQA1; roughly 600 for DPA1; and around 490 for DPB1. About five DR-DQ haplotypes were treated as single units for association and clustering because of strong linkage in the cohort. Among over 350 genotyped donors of the cohort, an average of 235,054 unique TCR beta nucleotide sequences were sequenced per donor, around 20% of them non-productive.

In total, approximately 700 healthy bone marrow donors made up the cohort. Cohort members were all nominally healthy when sampled, although unrecorded immune exposures were likely present. The donor was CMV seropositive and was included in the group of 250 to 300 seropositive cohort members. Every donor gave a peripheral blood sample, and the peripheral blood mononuclear cells from that sample were used for TCR beta sequencing. Genomic DNA was extracted from the blood cell samples with the Qiagen DNeasy Blood Extraction Kit. The paper as a whole reports these results and caveats: A further reported finding was that TCR beta sequences accurately predicted the HLA-A and HLA-B alleles for most subjects in the first cohort. The study listed 164 TCR beta chains as associated with cytomegalovirus. According to a later analysis, TCR association rates differed among HLA loci, with DRB1 alleles showing the most associated TCRs and HLA-C alleles showing the fewest. A group of highly shared sequence variants was considered likely to be a technical artifact of the sequencing pipeline. The authors suggested that the approach could potentially be generalized to other disease states and immunological phenotypes. In a later analysis, most CMV-associated TCR beta chains were found to appear HLA-restricted, with HLA associations seemingly driven largely by CMV exposure. Compared with the roughly 700-donor mean, donors in an Asian-associated ancestry cluster had fewer N-insertions in productive TCRs, according to a later genetic analysis. Specific HLA alleles were associated with 15,000 to 20,000 TCR beta sequences at a false discovery rate of 0.05 in a later analysis. In a later genetic analysis, a missense DCLRE1C variant was associated with V-gene and J-gene trimming of TCR beta chains, and the association was replicated in an independent cohort. This cohort had only TCR beta chains sequenced, and the lack of alpha or paired-chain data limited which features could be detected. When HLA alleles, especially DR and DQ, strongly co-occurred, attributing TCR associations to individual alleles was difficult. Most TCR sequences were observed very rarely across donors, whereas some public TCRs were present in many individuals. A later analysis reported that several top co-occurrence clusters appeared linked to parvovirus B19, influenza, CMV and Epstein-Barr virus. Cytomegalovirus status was reported to be diagnosed by the classifier with high specificity and sensitivity in both the original and validation cohorts. Because counts were too low, about 18 rarely observed V segments, including chromosome 9 orphons, were excluded from the earlier analysis of around 640 of the donors. A few of the identified cytomegalovirus-associated TCR beta chains were confirmed in vitro to be specific for cytomegalovirus antigens. For the cohort, immune exposure information was limited to CMV serostatus. Because HLA typing was unavailable for some donors at each locus, only the typed subset was used in association tests. An earlier analysis of 587 of the donors showed that most TCR beta V segments appeared in productive rearrangements either about 87% or about 30% of the time, which broadly matched IMGT annotations. The presence/absence analyses assumed that sequencing depth was roughly uniform across donors, and that assumption may not be true. Compared with equally common non-associated chains, HLA-associated TCR beta chains in a later analysis were more clonally expanded and had lower generation probabilities. Linkage disequilibrium might explain the correlated functional status among segregating V segments, but an unknown experimental factor could not be excluded.

The sequencing input was PBMCs. The TCR sequence derives from a man younger than 45 in good health and CMV-seropositive.

The CDR3 corresponds to CASSVGQMYNEQFF. The nucleotide sequence is given as TGTGCCAGCAGCGTAGGACAAATGTACAATGAGCAGTTCTTC. This sequence uses TRBV11-1 and TRBJ2-1; TRBD1 might be the D gene, on 5 matching bases. V and J are truncated by 5 bases and 4 bases respectively, leaving an intervening sequence of 12 bases. The germline V gene (reference sequence) provides CDR1 SGHAT and CDR2 FQDESV. Its CDR3 holds 14 amino acids, cysteine through phenylalanine. The CDR3 DNA has 42 bases and is translated from base 1.